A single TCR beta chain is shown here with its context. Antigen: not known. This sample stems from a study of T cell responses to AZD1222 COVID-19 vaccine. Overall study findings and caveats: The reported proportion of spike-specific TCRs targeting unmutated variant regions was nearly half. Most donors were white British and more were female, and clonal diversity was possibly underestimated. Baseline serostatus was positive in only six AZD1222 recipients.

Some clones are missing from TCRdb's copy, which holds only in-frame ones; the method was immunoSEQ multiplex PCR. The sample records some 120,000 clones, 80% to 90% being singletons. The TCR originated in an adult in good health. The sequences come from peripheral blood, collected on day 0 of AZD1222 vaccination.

The CDR3 loop is CASSDKVGGANTGELFF. CDR3 DNA: TGTGCCAGCAGTGACAAGGTGGGGGGCGCGAACACCGGGGAGCTGTTTTTT. The rearrangement links TRBV6-4 to TRBJ2-2; tentatively, D is TRBD1 or TRBD2 (6 bases each). Germline V CDR1 and CDR2: MRHNA, SNTAGT. CDR3 length: 17 amino acids. The V end was cut by 2 bases, the J end by 0 bases, with 13 bases between.